These T cell receptor beta chains were read from a single sample in a study of blood T cells in healthy people across ages. TCRdb reprocessed the 5' RACE reads via MiXCR and lists one record per CDR3 protein. The repertoire holds roughly 640,000 distinct CDR3 sequences, with approximately 30% as singletons. The sequencing sample was made of blood. The receptors were gathered from a woman older than 75 in good health. Each CDR3 is given with its conserved first and last residue.

V,J,CDR3
TRBV5-1,TRBJ2-4,CASSTSWGLAKNIQYF
TRBV6-2/TRBV6-3,TRBJ1-3,CASSYRTLTGNTIYF
TRBV4-3,TRBJ1-1,CASSQEGRAGAFF
TRBV12-3/TRBV12-4,TRBJ1-6,CASSLGGVRNSPLHF
TRBV30,TRBJ2-7,CAWGGNYEQYF
TRBV2,TRBJ2-3,CASSEAETRSDTQYF
TRBV27,TRBJ2-3,CANSSPSGTTDTQYF
TRBV5-1,TRBJ2-5,CASSLARIHGQETQYF
TRBV7-2,TRBJ2-5,CASSLLTGAATQYF
TRBV20-1,TRBJ1-1,CSATSEGVNTEAFF
TRBV5-1,TRBJ1-4,CASSQMTGGNEKLFF
TRBV4-3,TRBJ1-5,CASSEEQGNQPQHF
TRBV12-3/TRBV12-4,TRBJ2-3,CASATSGSLTDTQYF
TRBV4-2,TRBJ2-5,CASSQMIGGSGQETQYF
TRBV12-3/TRBV12-4,TRBJ2-1,CASSLRGVRPGSSYNEQFF
TRBV3-1,TRBJ2-1,CASRLRGGSYNEQFF
TRBV20-1,TRBJ2-3,CSAYINTLAGATDTQYF